The count of the clone carrying this TCR beta chain is one. Everyone who took part was roughly 18 to 89 years old, and they came from 24 US areas. Membership in each cohort depended on participant-reported clinical history. This specimen belongs to a study of blood T cell repertoires in COVID-19. The wider study: Nucleic acid was either cDNA or gDNA, and it came from T cells, B-cell-depleted T cells, or PBMCs.

As originally analysed: Nucleated cell counts were estimated from reference gene primer amplification. Sequencing was performed with immunoSEQ multiplex PCR; in TCRdb, only in-frame clones are kept and a portion is missing. Clone size and the V and J calls come from that table; the DNA yielded D and trimming. The table records over 350,000 clones, around nine tenths of them present only once. This TCR was recovered from a young woman with acute COVID-19. Material for sequencing was PBMCs or T cells enriched from blood (not recorded which).

The CDR3 loop is CASSLKRNTEAFF. Here the CDR3 DNA reads TGCGCCAGCAGCCTAAAGAGGAACACTGAAGCTTTCTTT. The V gene is TRBV10-1, the J gene TRBJ1-1; no clear D gene. Germline V gene sequence: CDR1 WNHNN, CDR2 SYGVQD (reference sequence). This CDR3 is 13 amino acids long. Trimming removed 6 bases at V and 1 base at J, with 9 bases between.